A selection of T cell receptor beta chains follows, all from one sample in a study of T cell responses to AZD1222 COVID-19 vaccine. The method was immunoSEQ multiplex PCR; TCRdb's version includes in-frame clones alone and lacks a portion of them. The sample has 75,000 to 85,000 clones, around 90% seen once; the top ten hold 3.5% to 5%. Sample: peripheral blood, taken on day 0 of AZD1222 vaccination. The receptors were sampled from an adult in good health. CDR3s include the opening cysteine and the closing phenylalanine or tryptophan. Each record gives: V gene, J gene, D gene, clone size, CDR3 length, CDR3 protein. The D gene is left open where the match is weak. Rows give clone size only sometimes, using once, few, many, or a class for an expanded clone.

V: TRBV5-1
J: TRBJ2-2
D: -
size: -
length: 12
CDR3: CASSTASGELFF

V: TRBV7-8
J: TRBJ2-1
D: TRBD2
size: -
length: 15
CDR3: CASSSTSGGAEEQFF

V: TRBV7-9
J: TRBJ1-6
D: -
size: -
length: 15
CDR3: CASSRDRFGDSPLHF

V: TRBV11-3
J: TRBJ1-2
D: -
size: -
length: 16
CDR3: CASSLDLAGDHYGYTF

V: TRBV5-5
J: TRBJ2-1
D: -
size: -
length: 13
CDR3: CASSLVVSNEQFF

V: TRBV5-4
J: TRBJ1-5
D: -
size: -
length: 13
CDR3: CASSPGENQPQHF

V: TRBV29-1
J: TRBJ2-4
D: -
size: -
length: 13
CDR3: CSVDLLDKNIQYF

V: TRBV11-3
J: TRBJ2-1
D: -
size: once
length: 16
CDR3: CASSLGSDTNYNEQFF

V: TRBV2
J: TRBJ1-4
D: -
size: -
length: 14
CDR3: CASSALIGNEKLFF

V: TRBV2
J: TRBJ2-7
D: -
size: -
length: 14
CDR3: CASSVEKLIHEQYF

V: TRBV7-2
J: TRBJ2-2
D: -
size: -
length: 13
CDR3: CASSFSQGGELFF

V: TRBV9
J: TRBJ1-1
D: -
size: -
length: 13
CDR3: CASSPALDTEAFF

V: TRBV6-6
J: TRBJ1-2
D: -
size: -
length: 15
CDR3: CASSYSGGRSYGYTF

V: TRBV9
J: TRBJ1-1
D: -
size: -
length: 13
CDR3: CASSVEPNTEAFF

V: TRBV3-1/TRBV3-2
J: TRBJ1-4
D: TRBD1
size: -
length: 15
CDR3: CASSLGQGADEKLFF

V: TRBV7-8
J: TRBJ1-5
D: -
size: -
length: 15
CDR3: CASSSGGRSNQPQHF

V: TRBV27
J: TRBJ2-7
D: TRBD2
size: -
length: 16
CDR3: CASSRLLAGVVHEQYF

V: TRBV3-1/TRBV3-2
J: TRBJ1-4
D: -
size: -
length: 14
CDR3: CASSSRAMNEKLFF

V: TRBV7-3
J: TRBJ1-2
D: -
size: -
length: 13
CDR3: CASSPAVNYGYTF

V: TRBV5-4
J: TRBJ1-1
D: -
size: -
length: 14
CDR3: CASSLGQVRTEAFF

V: TRBV7-2
J: TRBJ2-7
D: -
size: -
length: 13
CDR3: CASNFGPTYEQYF

V: TRBV4-3
J: TRBJ1-3
D: -
size: -
length: 16
CDR3: CASSQGTVGSGNTIYF

V: TRBV5-1
J: TRBJ1-3
D: -
size: -
length: 15
CDR3: CASSLDTGAGNTIYF

V: TRBV7-9
J: TRBJ1-4
D: -
size: once
length: 14
CDR3: CASSLGQFNEKLFF

V: TRBV11-2
J: TRBJ1-2
D: -
size: -
length: 12
CDR3: CASSSVIEGYTF

V: TRBV19
J: TRBJ1-5
D: -
size: -
length: 14
CDR3: CASRPNNSNQPQHF

V: TRBV5-1
J: TRBJ2-7
D: -
size: -
length: 14
CDR3: CASSLGAGPYEQYF

V: TRBV7-9
J: TRBJ1-2
D: TRBD1
size: -
length: 11
CDR3: CASSKDRAYTF

V: TRBV5-8
J: TRBJ2-7
D: -
size: -
length: 14
CDR3: CASSLDWDRGEQYF

V: TRBV19
J: TRBJ1-1
D: TRBD1
size: -
length: 18
CDR3: CASSLSAGQGAQNTEAFF

V: TRBV6-4
J: TRBJ1-2
D: -
size: -
length: 15
CDR3: CASSEMGSGNYGYTF

V: TRBV19
J: TRBJ2-3
D: TRBD2
size: -
length: 13
CDR3: CASRRGSTDTQYF

V: TRBV10-3
J: TRBJ1-1
D: TRBD1
size: -
length: 15
CDR3: CAISGPGGTNTEAFF

V: TRBV6-6
J: TRBJ1-3
D: -
size: -
length: 14
CDR3: CATQNRARGNTIYF

V: TRBV6-2/TRBV6-3
J: TRBJ1-5
D: TRBD1
size: -
length: 15
CDR3: CASSYLAGGGGPQHF

V: TRBV6-2/TRBV6-3
J: TRBJ2-2
D: -
size: -
length: 14
CDR3: CASSYLHNTGELFF